This is a list of T cell receptor beta chains from one sample in a study of spatial heterogeneity in lung cancer. TCRdb reprocessed the 5' RACE reads with MiXCR, giving one entry per CDR3 protein. The table shows around 110,000 distinct CDR3 sequences, with 10% to 15% occurring only once. Sequencing used PBMCs, obtained at follow-up. The receptors were gathered from a male donor with early-stage non-small cell lung cancer. CDR3s include the opening cysteine and the closing phenylalanine or tryptophan. The order of the fields is clone size, D gene, J gene, V gene, CDR3 length, CDR3 protein, CDR3 DNA. D genes are given only for firm matches. Rows may omit the clone size; those that give it use once, few, many or a size class.

abundance: few; d_gene: TRBD1; j_gene: TRBJ1-1; v_gene: TRBV9; len: 16; CDR3aa: CASSVAPQGGDTEAFF; CDR3nt: TGTGCCAGCAGCGTAGCTCCCCAGGGGGGAGACACTGAAGCTTTCTTT
abundance: -; d_gene: -; j_gene: TRBJ2-3; v_gene: TRBV12-3/TRBV12-4; len: 12; CDR3aa: CASSLASVAQYF; CDR3nt: TGTGCCAGCAGTTTAGCGAGTGTCGCGCAGTATTTT
abundance: few; d_gene: -; j_gene: TRBJ1-3; v_gene: TRBV2; len: 13; CDR3aa: CASNTGPGNTIYF; CDR3nt: TGTGCCAGCAATACAGGGCCTGGAAACACCATATATTTT
abundance: many; d_gene: TRBD1; j_gene: TRBJ1-1; v_gene: TRBV7-2; len: 15; CDR3aa: CASSINRGGDTEAFF; CDR3nt: TGTGCCAGCAGCATTAACAGGGGCGGAGACACTGAAGCTTTCTTT
abundance: -; d_gene: -; j_gene: TRBJ1-5; v_gene: TRBV12-5; len: 14; CDR3aa: CASAEGQLDQPQHF; CDR3nt: TGTGCTAGTGCCGAGGGACAATTGGATCAGCCCCAGCATTTT
abundance: few; d_gene: -; j_gene: TRBJ2-2; v_gene: TRBV20-1; len: 15; CDR3aa: CSARDGGTLPGELFF; CDR3nt: TGCAGTGCTAGAGATGGCGGGACCCTTCCCGGGGAGCTGTTTTTT
abundance: -; d_gene: -; j_gene: TRBJ1-6; v_gene: TRBV20-1; len: 14; CDR3aa: CSAPGVSYNSPLHF; CDR3nt: TGCAGTGCTCCCGGGGTCTCCTATAATTCACCCCTCCACTTT
abundance: few; d_gene: -; j_gene: TRBJ1-6; v_gene: TRBV4-3; len: 13; CDR3aa: CASRATRESPLHF; CDR3nt: TGCGCCAGCAGGGCTACGCGAGAGTCACCCCTCCACTTT
abundance: -; d_gene: TRBD1; j_gene: TRBJ1-3; v_gene: TRBV7-9; len: 15; CDR3aa: CASSLGTGAGNTIYF; CDR3nt: TGTGCCAGCAGCTTGGGGACAGGGGCCGGAAACACCATATATTTT
abundance: medium-sized; d_gene: -; j_gene: TRBJ1-2; v_gene: TRBV5-6; len: 15; CDR3aa: CASSPLPSDYYGYTF; CDR3nt: TGTGCCAGCAGCCCCCTCCCTAGTGATTACTATGGCTACACCTTC
abundance: -; d_gene: TRBD2; j_gene: TRBJ2-6; v_gene: TRBV12-3/TRBV12-4; len: 16; CDR3aa: CASSSGGTSGANVLTF; CDR3nt: TGTGCCAGCAGTTCGGGGGGGACCTCTGGGGCCAACGTCCTGACTTTC
abundance: few; d_gene: -; j_gene: TRBJ2-3; v_gene: TRBV10-3; len: 15; CDR3aa: CAISEEGRSTDTQYF; CDR3nt: TGTGCCATCAGTGAGGAAGGACGGAGCACAGATACGCAGTATTTT
abundance: many; d_gene: TRBD1; j_gene: TRBJ2-1; v_gene: TRBV12-3/TRBV12-4; len: 14; CDR3aa: CASSFGTGNNEQFF; CDR3nt: TGTGCCAGCAGTTTCGGGACAGGGAACAATGAGCAGTTCTTC
abundance: -; d_gene: -; j_gene: TRBJ2-5; v_gene: TRBV9; len: 15; CDR3aa: CASSVGPLTSETQYF; CDR3nt: TGTGCCAGCAGCGTAGGCCCGTTGACTTCAGAGACCCAGTACTTC
abundance: many; d_gene: -; j_gene: TRBJ1-4; v_gene: TRBV5-1; len: 15; CDR3aa: CASSFGGRENEKLFF; CDR3nt: TGCGCCAGCAGCTTCGGTGGCAGGGAAAATGAAAAACTGTTTTTT
abundance: few; d_gene: -; j_gene: TRBJ1-2; v_gene: TRBV5-1; len: 12; CDR3aa: CASRGENYGYTF; CDR3nt: TGCGCCAGCAGGGGAGAGAACTATGGCTACACCTTC